The 13 T cell receptor beta chains presented below share a single source sample, sequenced in a study of blood T cell repertoires in COVID-19. The assay was immunoSEQ multiplex PCR, and TCRdb's table has in-frame clones only and misses some. The repertoire includes 350,000 to 450,000 clones, just over 90% of them detected once, and around 0.94% sits in the top ten. Sequencing input: PBMCs or T cells enriched from blood (not recorded which). These receptors all come from a woman between 40 and 55 years old who had been exposed to COVID-19.

This clone was seen a handful of times. This rearrangement joins TRBV7-9 to TRBJ1-1, with 7 nucleotides matching TRBD1. V lost 5 bases to trimming and J lost 4 bases; unmatched junction nucleotides: 7. Germline CDR1 and CDR2: SEHNR and FQNEAQ (reference sequence). This CDR3 is built from 14 residues. The CDR3 DNA follows: TGTGCCAGCAGCCAAACAGGGGTGGGCACTGAAGCTTTCTTT. Its translation: CASSQTGVGTEAFF. The full variable domain, with the rest looked up from reference TRBV7-9 and TRBJ1-1, is DTGVSQNPRHKITKRGQNVTFRCDPISEHNRLYWYRQTLGQGPEFLTYFQNEAQLEKSRLLSDRFSAERPKGSFSTLEIQRTEQGDSAMYLCASSQTGVGTEAFFGQGTRLTVV.

This rearrangement joins TRBV5-1 to TRBJ1-1, with a weak D call TRBD1 (5 bases). The germline V gene encodes CDR1 SGHRS and CDR2 YFSETQ. There are 14 residues in the CDR3. V lost 1 base, J lost 1 base, and 8 bases lay in between. CDR3 sequence (DNA): TGCGCCAGCAGCTTGACAGGAAAGAACACTGAAGCTTTCTTT. It is translated as CASSLTGKNTEAFF.

The chain recombines TRBV9 with TRBJ2-1; perhaps TRBD1 as D (5 bases). Germline assignment: CDR1 SGDLS and CDR2 YYNGEE. This CDR3 region has 16 residues. The V gene lost 0 bases and the J gene lost 0 bases, with 10 bases spanning the gap. The CDR3 DNA is TGTGCCAGCAGCGTAGGAGACAGCCCCTCCTACAATGAGCAGTTCTTC. It codes for CASSVGDSPSYNEQFF.

The gene calls are TRBV11-3 and TRBJ2-1; 8 bases are shared with TRBD2. Germline CDR1 SGHNT, CDR2 YENEEA. The ends lost 5 bases at V and 7 bases at J; junction bases unmatched: 10. The CDR3 runs to 15 residues. CDR3 in amino acids: CASSPARGGANEQFF. The CDR3 nucleotides read TGTGCCAGCAGCCCCGCCCGGGGGGGAGCTAATGAGCAGTTCTTC. Using reference TRBV11-3 and TRBJ2-1 for the parts outside the CDR3, the full variable domain is EAGVVQSPRYKIIEKKQPVAFWCNPISGHNTLYWYLQNLGQGPELLIRYENEEAVDDSQLPKDRFSAERLKGVDSTLKIQPAELGDSAVYLCASSPARGGANEQFFGPGTRLTVL.

The chain joins TRBV11-2 to TRBJ1-1, with 7 bases fitting TRBD1. Germline values: CDR1 SGHAT, CDR2 FQNNGV. V was clipped by 4 bases and J by 0 bases; unmatched bases: 5. The CDR3 sequence is 15 residues long. The CDR3, as DNA: TGTGCCAGCAGCTCTCGACAGGGTATGAACACTGAAGCTTTCTTT. Protein: CASSSRQGMNTEAFF.

The chain combines TRBV11-3 with TRBJ2-2; D not certain. V lost 1 base, J lost 2 bases, and 11 bases lay in between. CDR1 and CDR2 (germline): SGHNT, YENEEA. This CDR3 has 16 amino acids. The CDR3 sequence is CASSLGPAINTGELFF. CDR3 coding DNA: TGTGCCAGCAGCTTAGGTCCAGCGATAAACACCGGGGAGCTGTTTTTT.

This chain joins TRBV7-6 and TRBJ1-5; 10 nucleotides agree with TRBD1. Germline CDR1 SGHVS, CDR2 FNYEAQ. The CDR3 is made up of 15 amino acids. The V gene end was trimmed by 3 bases and the J gene end by 6 bases; junction bases not matched to a gene: 5. Here the CDR3 reads CASSLTGGSGQPQHF. For the CDR3, the DNA is TGTGCCAGCAGCTTGACAGGGGGCTCCGGTCAGCCCCAGCATTTT.

The chain combines TRBV5-5 with TRBJ2-1; D is ambiguous. Germline CDR1 and CDR2: SGHKS and YYEKEE (reference sequence). The V and J ends lost 0 bases and 7 bases respectively, with 8 bases between them. This CDR3 is built from 13 residues. The CDR3 region is CASSLDYSNEQFF. The CDR3 DNA reads TGTGCCAGCAGCTTGGACTACTCGAATGAGCAGTTCTTC.

The chain has TRBV7-9 and TRBJ1-2, with 7 bases fitting TRBD1. Germline V CDR1 and CDR2: SEHNR, FQNEAQ (reference sequence). CDR3 length equals 18 residues. V was pared by 0 bases and J by 0 bases, with 10 bases of the junction left unmatched. The CDR3 DNA follows: TGTGCCAGCAGCTTAGCCCAGGACAGGCCCTATTCTAACTATGGCTACACCTTC. Its translation: CASSLAQDRPYSNYGYTF.

The chain recombines TRBV5-1 with TRBJ1-4, with 8 nucleotides matching TRBD1. The trim removed 5 bases at V and 5 bases at J, leaving 11 bases unmatched. CDR1 is SGHRS, CDR2 YFSETQ, per germline. The CDR3 runs 16 residues. The CDR3 loop reads CASSSADRTGNEKLFF. CDR3 DNA sequence: TGCGCCAGCAGTTCTGCTGACCGGACAGGGAATGAAAAACTGTTTTTT.

This clone has just one count. The chain joins TRBV13 to TRBJ1-2; D gene uncertain. Between the trimmed V and J ends, which lost 1 base and 1 base, there was a span of 10 bases. Germline CDR1 reads PRHDT; CDR2 reads FYEKMQ (reference sequence). The CDR3 runs 15 residues. CDR3 nucleotide sequence: TGTGCCAGCAGCTTAGAAGGCGGAGGTAACTATGGCTACACCTTC. This translates into CASSLEGGGNYGYTF.

The chain links TRBV27 to TRBJ1-6, with 10 bases matching TRBD1. Per the germline V gene, CDR1 is MNHEY and CDR2 is SMNVEV (reference sequence). The junction had 6 bases not matched to a gene; V was cut back by 6 bases and J by 10 bases. This CDR3 has 14 residues. As DNA, the CDR3 is TGTGCCAGCAGCTCCGGGACAGGGGTCTCACCCCTCCACTTT. It yields the protein CASSSGTGVSPLHF.

Here the CDR3 DNA reads TGTGCCAGCAGCGTACGCAGGGTCTCAAGTACCGAGCAGTACTTC. It specifies CASSVRRVSSTEQYF. The V gene is TRBV5-6, the J gene TRBJ2-7, with D possibly being TRBD1 (5 bases). The length of the CDR3 is 15 residues. Germline-derived CDR1 and CDR2 are SGHDT and YYEEEE. The ends were cut back, 4 bases at V and 6 bases at J, with 20 bases in the middle.